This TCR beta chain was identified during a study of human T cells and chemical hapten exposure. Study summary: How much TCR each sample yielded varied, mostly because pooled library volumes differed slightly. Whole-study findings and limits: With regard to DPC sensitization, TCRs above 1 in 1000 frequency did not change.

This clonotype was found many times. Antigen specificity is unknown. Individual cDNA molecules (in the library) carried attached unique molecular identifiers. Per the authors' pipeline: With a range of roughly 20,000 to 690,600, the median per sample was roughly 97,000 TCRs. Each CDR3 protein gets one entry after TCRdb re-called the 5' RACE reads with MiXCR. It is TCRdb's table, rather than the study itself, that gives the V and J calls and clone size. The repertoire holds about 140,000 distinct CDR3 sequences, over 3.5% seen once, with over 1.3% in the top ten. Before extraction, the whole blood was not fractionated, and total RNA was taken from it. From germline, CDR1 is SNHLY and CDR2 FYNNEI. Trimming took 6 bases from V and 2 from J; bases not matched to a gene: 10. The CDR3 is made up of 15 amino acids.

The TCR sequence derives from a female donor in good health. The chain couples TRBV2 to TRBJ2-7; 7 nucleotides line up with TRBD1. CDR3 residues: CASRIGQEAAYEQYF. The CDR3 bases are TGTGCCAGCAGGATCGGACAGGAGGCCGCCTACGAGCAGTACTTC.